The sequence of this T cell receptor (beta chain) was determined in a study of cytomegalovirus exposure and HLA in healthy donors. 60 Vbeta and 13 Jbeta primers were used in PCR. Sequencing was performed with immunoSEQ multiplex PCR; in TCRdb, only in-frame clones are kept and a portion is missing. The sample gives approximately 200,000 clones, over 70% of which show up once; roughly 1.6% is in the top ten. The CDR3 is made up of 19 amino acids. Trimming took off 3 bases at V and 6 bases at J, with 27 bases between the two ends. Germline loops: CDR1 LNHDA, CDR2 SQIVND (reference sequence). This clone turned up a few times.

This sequence was found in a woman younger than 30 in good health and CMV-seronegative. The sequenced sample consisted of PBMCs. The V call is TRBV19, the J call TRBJ2-1; D might be TRBD2 (7 bases). Written as DNA, the CDR3 is TGTGCCAGTAGTATCGACCCCCTGGGCGGGGGCGGTTTATCCAATGAGCAGTTCTTC. It translates to CASSIDPLGGGGLSNEQFF.